The following is a TCR beta chain sequence with its context. Its antigen remains unknown. CDR1 and CDR2 (germline): SGHRS, YFSETQ. The CDR3 runs to 13 residues. V gave up 4 bases and J gave up 7 bases, with 11 bases separating them. This specimen belongs to a study of long-term antiretroviral therapy in people with HIV. Survey-level resolution applied to immunoSEQ assay v3.0. Only in-frame clones appear in the TCRdb table, and some are missing; sequencing was by immunoSEQ multiplex PCR. The sample holds tens of thousands of clones, 80% seen once. Findings of the study overall: Pre-ART expanded TRB clones stayed dominant throughout, though often decreasing after ART.

The V and J genes are TRBV5-1 and TRBJ2-2; TRBD2 is a possible D gene (5 bases). This clonotype was sampled from a man between 40 and 49 years old with HIV. The sequenced sample was unsorted PBMCs, obtained 0.3 years after starting antiretroviral therapy. CDR3 region: CASSDVAGGELFF. Here the CDR3 DNA reads TGCGCCAGCAGCGATGTGGCGGGCGGGGAGCTGTTTTTT. The full variable domain, its missing parts supplied by reference TRBV5-1 and TRBJ2-2, is KAGVTQTPRYLIKTRGQQVTLSCSPISGHRSVSWYQQTPGQGLQFLFEYFSETQRNKGNFPGRFSGRQFSNSRSEMNVSTLELGDSALYLCASSDVAGGELFFGEGSRLTVL.